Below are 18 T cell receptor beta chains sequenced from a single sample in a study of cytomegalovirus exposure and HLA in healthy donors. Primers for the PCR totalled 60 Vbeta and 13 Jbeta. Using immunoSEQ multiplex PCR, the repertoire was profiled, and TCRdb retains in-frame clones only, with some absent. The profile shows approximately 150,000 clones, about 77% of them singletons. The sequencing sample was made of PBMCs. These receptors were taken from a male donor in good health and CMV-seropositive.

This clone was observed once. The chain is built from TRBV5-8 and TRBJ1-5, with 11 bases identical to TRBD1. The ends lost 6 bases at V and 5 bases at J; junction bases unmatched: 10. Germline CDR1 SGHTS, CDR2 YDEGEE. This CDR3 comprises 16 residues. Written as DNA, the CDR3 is TGTGCCAGCATCCCCCCCCGGACAGGGGGCTATCAGCCCCAGCATTTT. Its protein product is CASIPPRTGGYQPQHF.

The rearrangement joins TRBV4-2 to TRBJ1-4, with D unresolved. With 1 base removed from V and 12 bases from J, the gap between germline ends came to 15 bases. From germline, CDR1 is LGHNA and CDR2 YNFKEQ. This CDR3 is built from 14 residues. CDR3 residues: CASSQVRPGDELFF. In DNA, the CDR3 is TGTGCCAGCAGCCAAGTTAGGCCGGGAGATGAACTGTTTTTT.

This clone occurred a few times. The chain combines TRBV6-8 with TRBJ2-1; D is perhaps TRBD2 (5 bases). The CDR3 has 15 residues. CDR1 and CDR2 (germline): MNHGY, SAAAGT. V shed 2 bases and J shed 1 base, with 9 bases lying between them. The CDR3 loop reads CASSYQQRSYNEQFF. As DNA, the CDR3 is TGTGCCAGCAGTTACCAACAGCGGTCCTACAATGAGCAGTTCTTC.

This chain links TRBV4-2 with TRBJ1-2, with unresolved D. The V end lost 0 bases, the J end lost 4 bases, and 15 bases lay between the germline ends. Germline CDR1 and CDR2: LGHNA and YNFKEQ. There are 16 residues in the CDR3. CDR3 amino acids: CASSQEFPSVSYGYTF. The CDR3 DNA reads TGTGCCAGCAGCCAAGAATTTCCGTCAGTCTCCTATGGCTACACCTTC.

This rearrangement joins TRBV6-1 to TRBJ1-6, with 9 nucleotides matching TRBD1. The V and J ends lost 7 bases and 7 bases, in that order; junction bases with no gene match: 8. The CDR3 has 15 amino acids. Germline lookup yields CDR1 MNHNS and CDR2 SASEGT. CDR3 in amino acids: CASTYGGTGNSPLHF. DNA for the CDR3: TGTGCCAGCACCTACGGGGGGACAGGGAATTCACCCCTCCACTTT.

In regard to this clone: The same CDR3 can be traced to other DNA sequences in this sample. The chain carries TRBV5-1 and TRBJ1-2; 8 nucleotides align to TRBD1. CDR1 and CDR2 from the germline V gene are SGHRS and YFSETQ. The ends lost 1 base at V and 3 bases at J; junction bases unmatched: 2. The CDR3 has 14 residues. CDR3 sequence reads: CASSLQGADYGYTF. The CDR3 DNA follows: TGCGCCAGCAGCTTGCAGGGGGCCGACTATGGCTACACCTTC.

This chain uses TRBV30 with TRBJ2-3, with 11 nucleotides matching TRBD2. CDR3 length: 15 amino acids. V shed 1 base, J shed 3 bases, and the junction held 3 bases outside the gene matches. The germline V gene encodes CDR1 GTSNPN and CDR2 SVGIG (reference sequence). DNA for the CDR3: TGTGCCTGGAGTGCCCTAGCGGGGGGAACAGATACGCAGTATTTT. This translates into CAWSALAGGTDTQYF.

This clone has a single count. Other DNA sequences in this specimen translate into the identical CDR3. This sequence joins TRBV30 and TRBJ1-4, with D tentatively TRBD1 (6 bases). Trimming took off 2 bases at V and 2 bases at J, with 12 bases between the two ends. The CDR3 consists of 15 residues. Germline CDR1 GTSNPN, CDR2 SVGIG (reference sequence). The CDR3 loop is CAWSTRGATNEKLFF. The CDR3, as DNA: TGTGCCTGGAGTACCCGGGGGGCGACTAATGAAAAACTGTTTTTT.

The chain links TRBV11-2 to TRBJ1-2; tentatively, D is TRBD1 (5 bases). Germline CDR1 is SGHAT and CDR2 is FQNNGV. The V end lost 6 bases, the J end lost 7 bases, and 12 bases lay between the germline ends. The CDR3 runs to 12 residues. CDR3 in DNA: TGTGCCAGCAGATTAATAGGGGCTGGCTACACCTTC. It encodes CASRLIGAGYTF.

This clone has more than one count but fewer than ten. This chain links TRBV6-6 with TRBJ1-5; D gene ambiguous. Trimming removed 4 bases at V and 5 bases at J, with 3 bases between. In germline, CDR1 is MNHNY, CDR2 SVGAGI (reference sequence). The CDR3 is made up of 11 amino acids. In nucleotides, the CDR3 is TGTGCCAGCAGTTCAGATCAGCCCCAGCATTTT. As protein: CASSSDQPQHF.

CDR3 nucleotides: TGTGCCACCCAGACAGGGGATGGCTACACCTTC. It yields the protein CATQTGDGYTF. This chain uses TRBV7-9 with TRBJ1-2; TRBD1 agrees at 8 bases. The junction had 4 bases not matched to a gene; V was cut back by 10 bases and J by 6 bases. Germline CDR1 SEHNR, CDR2 FQNEAQ (reference sequence). CDR3 length equals 11 residues.

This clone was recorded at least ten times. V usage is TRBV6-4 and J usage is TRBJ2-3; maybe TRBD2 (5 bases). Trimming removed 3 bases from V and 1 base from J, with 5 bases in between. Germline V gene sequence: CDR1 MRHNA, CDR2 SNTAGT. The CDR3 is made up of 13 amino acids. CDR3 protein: CASSEAGTDTQYF. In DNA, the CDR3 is TGTGCCAGCAGTGAAGCGGGCACAGATACGCAGTATTTT.

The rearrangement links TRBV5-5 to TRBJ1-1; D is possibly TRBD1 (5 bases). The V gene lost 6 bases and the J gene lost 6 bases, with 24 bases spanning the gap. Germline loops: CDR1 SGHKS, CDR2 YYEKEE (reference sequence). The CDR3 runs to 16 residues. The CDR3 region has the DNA TGTGCCAGCATACTTAGCCGGGACGCCGGGGGATCTGAAGCTTTCTTT. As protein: CASILSRDAGGSEAFF.

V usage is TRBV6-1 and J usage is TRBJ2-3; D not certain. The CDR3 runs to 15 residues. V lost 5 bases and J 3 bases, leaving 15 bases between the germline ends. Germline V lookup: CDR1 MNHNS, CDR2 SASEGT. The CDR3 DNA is TGTGCCAGCAGTCCTCCCGAGAGGTTAACAGATACGCAGTATTTT. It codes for CASSPPERLTDTQYF.

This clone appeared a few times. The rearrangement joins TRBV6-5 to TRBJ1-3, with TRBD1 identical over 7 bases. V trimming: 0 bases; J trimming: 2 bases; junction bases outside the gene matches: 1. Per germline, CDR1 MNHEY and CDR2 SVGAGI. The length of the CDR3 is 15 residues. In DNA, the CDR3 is TGTGCCAGCAGTTACTCGACAGGGACTGGAAACACCATATATTTT. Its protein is CASSYSTGTGNTIYF.

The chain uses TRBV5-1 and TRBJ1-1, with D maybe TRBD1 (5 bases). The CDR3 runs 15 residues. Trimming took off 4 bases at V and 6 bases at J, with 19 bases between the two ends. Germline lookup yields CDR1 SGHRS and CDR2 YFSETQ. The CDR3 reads CASSINQGGRAEAFF. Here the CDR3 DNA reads TGCGCCAGCAGCATTAACCAGGGTGGCCGCGCTGAAGCTTTCTTT.

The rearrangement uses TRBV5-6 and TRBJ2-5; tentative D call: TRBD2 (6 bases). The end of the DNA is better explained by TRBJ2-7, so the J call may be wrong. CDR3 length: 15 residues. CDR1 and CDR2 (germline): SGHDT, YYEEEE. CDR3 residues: CASSLYGLRGDEQYF. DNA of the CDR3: TGTGCCAGCAGCTTGTACGGGTTGCGGGGAGACGAGCAGTACTTC.

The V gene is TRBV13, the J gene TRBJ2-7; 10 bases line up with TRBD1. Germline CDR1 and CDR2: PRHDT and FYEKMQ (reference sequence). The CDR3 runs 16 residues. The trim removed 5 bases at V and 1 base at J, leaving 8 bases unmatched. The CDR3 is CASSGRDRGWSYEQYF. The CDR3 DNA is TGTGCCAGCAGCGGCCGGGACAGGGGTTGGTCCTACGAGCAGTACTTC.